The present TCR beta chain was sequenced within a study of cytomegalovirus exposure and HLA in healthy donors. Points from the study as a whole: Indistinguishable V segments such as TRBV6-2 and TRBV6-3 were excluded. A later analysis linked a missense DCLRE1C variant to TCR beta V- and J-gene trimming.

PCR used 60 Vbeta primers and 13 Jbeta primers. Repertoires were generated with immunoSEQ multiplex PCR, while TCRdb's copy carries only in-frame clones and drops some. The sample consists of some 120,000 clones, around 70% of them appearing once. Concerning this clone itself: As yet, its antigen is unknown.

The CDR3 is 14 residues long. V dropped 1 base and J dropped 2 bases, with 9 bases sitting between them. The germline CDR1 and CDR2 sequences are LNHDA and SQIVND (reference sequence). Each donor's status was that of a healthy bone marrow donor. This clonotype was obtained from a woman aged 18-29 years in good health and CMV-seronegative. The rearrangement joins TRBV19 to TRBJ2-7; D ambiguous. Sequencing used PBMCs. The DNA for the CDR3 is TGTGCCAGTAGTATAGGACTCCAAGCCTACGAGCAGTACTTC. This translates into CASSIGLQAYEQYF.